This is a list of T cell receptor beta chains from one sample in a study of OX40 agonist ivuxolimab in advanced cancers. Sequenced by immunoSEQ multiplex PCR; TCRdb stores in-frame clones only, minus some. Of around 7,000 clones listed, 70% to 80% are singletons. Here the sequenced sample was CD4+ or CD8+ T cells sorted from blood, taken in a trial of the OX40 agonist ivuxolimab. Source of these receptors: an adult with an advanced solid tumor such as melanoma, head and neck, liver or kidney cancer. The CDR3 runs from the conserved cysteine through the conserved F or W. A D gene is named only where the DNA matches it firmly. Only part of the rows carry a size: once, few, many, or a class if the clone is expanded.

D	V	J	size	CDR3	DNA
TRBD2	TRBV6-4	TRBJ2-3	.	CASSSSGGADTQYF	TGTGCCAGCAGTTCCTCGGGGGGGGCAGATACGCAGTATTTT
.	TRBV7-3	TRBJ2-5	.	CASSPSTGFQETQYF	TGTGCCAGCAGCCCATCGACAGGCTTCCAAGAGACCCAGTACTTC
.	TRBV27	TRBJ2-7	.	CASSLTGENREQYF	TGTGCCAGCAGTTTAACGGGGGAGAATCGGGAGCAGTACTTC
.	TRBV7-9	TRBJ2-7	.	CASADGVGEQYF	TGTGCCAGCGCTGACGGGGTGGGGGAGCAGTACTTC
.	TRBV11-3	TRBJ2-3	.	CASSWVRTDTQYF	TGTGCCAGCTCCTGGGTACGCACAGATACGCAGTATTTT
.	TRBV27	TRBJ2-3	few	CASSEGDTQYF	TGTGCCAGCAGTGAAGGTGATACGCAGTATTTT
.	TRBV11-3	TRBJ2-7	few	CASSSVWEQYF	TGTGCCAGCAGCAGTGTGTGGGAGCAGTACTTC
TRBD1	TRBV15	TRBJ1-3	.	CATSRDVDRGYGNTIYF	TGTGCCACCAGCAGGGATGTGGACAGGGGATACGGAAACACCATATATTTT
.	TRBV15	TRBJ2-6	.	CATSRDPLSGANVLTF	TGTGCCACCAGCAGAGATCCCCTCTCTGGGGCCAACGTCCTGACTTTC
TRBD2	TRBV2	TRBJ2-1	.	CATRGGYNEQFF	TGTGCCACCCGGGGGGGTTACAATGAGCAGTTCTTC
TRBD1	TRBV28	TRBJ2-2	.	CASSADRLFTGELFF	TGTGCCAGCAGTGCGGACAGGTTATTCACCGGGGAGCTGTTTTTT
TRBD1	TRBV15	TRBJ2-2	.	CATSQDRESGELFF	TGTGCCACCAGCCAAGACAGGGAGTCCGGGGAGCTGTTTTTT
.	TRBV7-2	TRBJ1-1	.	CASSLGYGTEAFF	TGTGCCAGCAGCCTTGGGTACGGCACTGAAGCTTTCTTT
.	TRBV28	TRBJ1-5	.	CASSFPSNQPQHF	TGTGCCAGCAGTTTTCCGAGCAATCAGCCCCAGCATTTT
TRBD1	TRBV27	TRBJ2-1	.	CASSPGTGAFDEQFF	TGTGCCAGCAGCCCCGGGACAGGGGCCTTCGATGAGCAGTTCTTC
.	TRBV19	TRBJ1-5	once	CASSIDYSGQPQHF	TGTGCCAGTAGTATAGACTACAGTGGTCAGCCCCAGCATTTT
.	TRBV27	TRBJ2-7	.	CASSPGYEQYF	TGTGCCAGCAGCCCCGGGTACGAGCAGTACTTC
TRBD1	TRBV19	TRBJ1-2	.	CASSSSGTGIIANYGYTF	TGTGCCAGTAGTTCCTCCGGGACAGGGATTATAGCTAACTATGGCTACACCTTC
.	TRBV6-6	TRBJ1-5	.	CASNPTAHSNQPQHF	TGTGCCAGCAATCCGACGGCACATAGCAATCAGCCCCAGCATTTT